A single sample is the source of the 22 T cell receptor beta chains below, sequenced in a study of regulatory T cells in long-lasting Graves disease. As to time point: persistent/refractory GD, antithyroid drugs over 5 years with positive TRAb. There was RNA extracted from PBMCs, and the TCR library was made from it. Both iRepertoire HTBI primers and Arm-PCR of CDR3 regions were used to build the TCR beta libraries. Each CDR3 protein gets one entry after TCRdb re-called the multiplex PCR reads with MiXCR. The sample has around 400,000 distinct CDR3 sequences, about 21% seen once. The sequencing here drew on peripheral blood mononuclear cells (PBMCs), taken when the disease was refractory, from a patient treated with antithyroid drugs. The receptor set was obtained from a female donor with Graves disease.

This clonotype was seen a handful of times. The chain carries TRBV7-9 and TRBJ1-3; D gene uncertain. Trimming took off 1 base at V and 3 bases at J, with 7 bases between the two ends. The germline V gene encodes CDR1 SEHNR and CDR2 FQNEAQ (reference sequence). There are 14 residues in the CDR3. In nucleotides, the CDR3 is TGTGCCAGCAGCTTAGATGGTGGTGGAAACACCATATATTTT. Amino acid sequence: CASSLDGGGNTIYF.

This clonotype has at least ten counts. The J gene is TRBJ2-7, the V gene TRBV12-3 or TRBV12-4, with unresolved D. V lost 8 bases, J lost 3 bases, and 17 bases lay in between. This CDR3 comprises 14 residues. The CDR3 here is CASAVGPRYYEQYF. In nucleotides, the CDR3 is TGTGCCAGCGCGGTCGGACCCAGATACTACGAGCAGTACTTC.

The genes are TRBV28 and TRBJ1-4, with D possibly being TRBD1 (6 bases). The germline gives CDR1 MDHEN, CDR2 SYDVKM. The V and J ends lost 3 bases and 8 bases respectively, with 16 bases between them. The CDR3 loop spans 15 amino acids. The CDR3 loop reads CASSFRQGLSEKLFF. CDR3 bases: TGTGCCAGCAGTTTCAGGCAGGGGTTGAGCGAAAAACTGTTTTTT.

This rearrangement joins TRBV7-9 to TRBJ1-1; 7 nucleotides match TRBD1. Trimming at V came to 5 bases and at J to 5 bases, leaving 8 bases not matched to a gene. The V gene's germline CDR1 is SEHNR and CDR2 FQNEAQ (reference sequence). The CDR3 is 14 residues long. The CDR3 reads CASSLRGEDTEAFF. The CDR3 DNA is TGTGCCAGCAGCCTCAGGGGGGAGGATACTGAAGCTTTCTTT. The variable domain in full, with the rest retrieved from reference TRBV7-9 and TRBJ1-1, is DTGVSQNPRHKITKRGQNVTFRCDPISEHNRLYWYRQTLGQGPEFLTYFQNEAQLEKSRLLSDRFSAERPKGSFSTLEIQRTEQGDSAMYLCASSLRGEDTEAFFGQGTRLTVV.

This clonotype was seen a few times. The chain employs TRBV13 and TRBJ2-7, with TRBD1 identical over 9 bases. The CDR3 spans 19 residues. V shed 3 bases and J 0 bases; nucleotides not matched to a gene: 15. Germline lookup yields CDR1 PRHDT and CDR2 FYEKMQ (reference sequence). DNA of the CDR3: TGTGCCAGCAGCTTTAGACCGGGACAGGGCCTCTCGGGCTCCTACGAGCAGTACTTC. Encoded protein: CASSFRPGQGLSGSYEQYF. The complete variable domain, with remaining parts taken from reference TRBV13 and TRBJ2-7, reads AAGVIQSPRHLIKEKRETATLKCYPIPRHDTVYWYQQGPGQDPQFLISFYEKMQSDKGSIPDRFSAQQFSDYHSELNMSSLELGDSALYFCASSFRPGQGLSGSYEQYFGPGTRLTVT.

This chain joins TRBV18 and TRBJ2-7, with a weak D call TRBD1 (6 bases). This CDR3 spans 14 amino acids. The germline V and J ends were trimmed by 4 bases and 2 bases, with 12 bases remaining between them. CDR1 is KGHSH and CDR2 is LQKENI in the germline V gene. The CDR3 region has the DNA TGTGCCAGCTCACTTCGGGACACCACCTACGAGCAGTACTTC. Encoded protein: CASSLRDTTYEQYF.

This clonotype was observed a handful of times. The J gene is TRBJ2-7, the V gene TRBV30; 7 nucleotides line up with TRBD1. J was trimmed by 2 bases and V by 4 bases; bases with no gene match: 5. The CDR3 length is 13 residues. Germline V CDR1 and CDR2: GTSNPN, SVGIG (reference sequence). CDR3 coding DNA: TGTGCCTGGAACCTGGGGACAGCCTACGAGCAGTACTTC. As protein: CAWNLGTAYEQYF.

This clonotype was recorded at least ten times. This chain links TRBV7-9 with TRBJ2-5; TRBD2 matches 14 bases. The CDR3 loop spans 15 amino acids. The V gene's germline CDR1 is SEHNR and CDR2 FQNEAQ (reference sequence). Unmatched junction bases numbered 3, after V lost 4 bases and J lost 5 bases. The CDR3 sequence: CASSSGTSGSETQYF. The CDR3 nucleotides are TGTGCCAGCAGCTCCGGGACTAGCGGGAGTGAGACCCAGTACTTC.

The chain recombines TRBV20-1 with TRBJ2-1, with D perhaps TRBD2 (6 bases). From germline, CDR1 is DFQATT and CDR2 SNEGSKA (reference sequence). With 5 bases removed from V and 3 bases from J, the gap between germline ends came to 14 bases. The CDR3 consists of 14 residues. This chain's CDR3 is CSAPGVVYYNEQFF. The CDR3 nucleotides read TGCAGTGCTCCGGGAGTAGTATACTACAATGAGCAGTTCTTC.

V is TRBV19 and J is TRBJ2-5, with D unclear. The germline CDR1 and CDR2 sequences are LNHDA and SQIVND (reference sequence). V was pared by 4 bases and J by 2 bases, with 5 bases between. This CDR3 is built from 12 residues. In DNA, the CDR3 is TGTGCCAGTAGTAAGAGACAAGAGACCCAGTACTTC. Translated, it gives CASSKRQETQYF.

The chain combines TRBV29-1 with TRBJ1-1, with D unresolved. In germline, CDR1 is SQVTM, CDR2 ANQGSEA. The germline V and J ends were trimmed by 3 bases and 4 bases, with 15 bases remaining between them. The CDR3 sequence is 14 residues long. CDR3 sequence (DNA): TGCAGCGTTGACTCCCTAACGGCTAGCACTGAAGCTTTCTTT. Amino acids: CSVDSLTASTEAFF.

This clonotype appeared a few times. The rearrangement uses TRBV9 and TRBJ1-6; TRBD1 matches at 11 bases. The CDR3 covers 15 residues. The V gene's germline CDR1 is SGDLS and CDR2 YYNGEE. Trimming cost V 4 bases and J 10 bases; bases outside gene matches: 7. The CDR3 sequence: CASSPSGTGGSPLHF. The CDR3 DNA reads as TGTGCCAGCAGCCCATCCGGGACAGGGGGGTCACCCCTCCACTTT.

This clonotype was detected only a few times. The chain joins TRBV20-1 to TRBJ1-5, with D possibly being TRBD1 (5 bases). CDR3 size: 19 residues. Germline CDR1 reads DFQATT; CDR2 reads SNEGSKA (reference sequence). V lost 3 bases to trimming and J lost 0 bases, with 24 bases between them. CDR3 bases: TGCAGTGCTAGGGGGGTCCCAACCTCGGGGGGATATAGCAATCAGCCCCAGCATTTT. It is translated as CSARGVPTSGGYSNQPQHF.

The CDR3 nucleotides are TGCGCCAGCAGCCACCCTGGACAGGGTAACACCGGGGAGCTGTTTTTT. Amino acids: CASSHPGQGNTGELFF. The chain is built from TRBV5-1 and TRBJ2-2; TRBD1 matches at 8 bases. J gave up 2 bases and V 4 bases, and 7 bases lay outside the gene matches. CDR1 is SGHRS, CDR2 YFSETQ, per germline. The CDR3 length is 16 residues.

Many counts were recorded for this clonotype. The rearrangement links TRBV6-5 to TRBJ1-2, with D unclear. CDR1 is MNHEY, CDR2 SVGAGI, per germline. The V gene lost 2 bases and the J gene lost 4 bases, with 8 bases spanning the gap. The CDR3 is 13 residues long. CDR3 sequence: CASSYPFGYGYTF. DNA for the CDR3: TGTGCCAGCAGTTACCCTTTCGGCTATGGCTACACCTTC.

V usage is TRBV30 and J usage is TRBJ1-1, with D possibly TRBD1 on 6 matching bases. The germline V gene has CDR1 GTSNPN and CDR2 SVGIG (reference sequence). The germline V and J ends were trimmed by 1 base and 2 bases, with 11 bases remaining between them. The CDR3 loop spans 14 amino acids. Written as DNA, the CDR3 is TGTGCCTGGAGTGGGGGGACATTCAACACTGAAGCTTTCTTT. This encodes CAWSGGTFNTEAFF.

CDR3 amino acids: CASSQEGGGEETQYF. The CDR3, as DNA: TGCGCCAGCAGCCAAGAAGGCGGAGGGGAAGAGACCCAGTACTTC. This sequence joins TRBV4-1 and TRBJ2-5, with a tentative D call TRBD2 (6 bases). Germline V gene sequence: CDR1 MGHRA, CDR2 YSYEKL. V lost 0 bases, J lost 3 bases, and 11 bases lay in between. This CDR3 contains 15 residues.

Turning to this clonotype: A junction boundary mismatches the germline segment, possibly from a read error. This chain uses TRBV6-1 with TRBJ1-2; TRBD1 matches at 10 bases. From germline, CDR1 is MNHNS and CDR2 SASEGT. The CDR3 covers 14 residues. The CDR3 region is CVSARDRGNYGYTF. CDR3 nucleotide sequence: TGTGTCAGCGCCCGGGACAGGGGAAACTATGGCTACACCTTC.

This clonotype was counted ten times or more. The chain carries TRBV10-3 and TRBJ2-2, with D unclear. V was shortened by 0 bases and J by 9 bases, with 11 bases between the two germline ends. The CDR3 covers 14 residues. Germline V gives CDR1 ENHRY, CDR2 SYGVKD. The CDR3 sequence: CAISESRTTWELFF. DNA of the CDR3: TGTGCCATCAGTGAGTCGAGGACGACTTGGGAGCTGTTTTTT.

This clonotype has ten or more counts. The CDR3 reads CASSHRDPLQETQYF. Here the CDR3 DNA reads TGTGCCAGCAGCCATCGGGACCCACTTCAAGAGACCCAGTACTTC. This rearrangement joins TRBV28 to TRBJ2-5, with D possibly being TRBD1 or TRBD2 (5 bases each). Germline CDR1 reads MDHEN; CDR2 reads SYDVKM. Trimming cost V 6 bases and J 2 bases, with 16 bases left between them. The CDR3 loop spans 15 amino acids.

The table lists this clonotype with a few counts. The J gene is TRBJ1-2, the V gene TRBV18, with TRBD1 matching over 7 bases. The V and J ends lost 2 bases and 3 bases, in that order; junction bases with no gene match: 3. CDR1 KGHSH and CDR2 LQKENI come from the germline V gene. This CDR3 has 14 amino acids. CDR3 residues: CASSPRGGDYGYTF. The CDR3 DNA sequence: TGTGCCAGCTCACCAAGAGGGGGCGACTATGGCTACACCTTC.

This chain uses TRBV20-1 with TRBJ2-7; TRBD1 matches 9 bases. The CDR3 length is 10 residues. With 6 bases clipped from V and 6 bases from J, the junction kept 0 bases outside the gene matches. Germline lookup yields CDR1 DFQATT and CDR2 SNEGSKA (reference sequence). The chain's CDR3 is CSATGGEQYF. As DNA, the CDR3 is TGCAGTGCGACAGGGGGCGAGCAGTACTTC.